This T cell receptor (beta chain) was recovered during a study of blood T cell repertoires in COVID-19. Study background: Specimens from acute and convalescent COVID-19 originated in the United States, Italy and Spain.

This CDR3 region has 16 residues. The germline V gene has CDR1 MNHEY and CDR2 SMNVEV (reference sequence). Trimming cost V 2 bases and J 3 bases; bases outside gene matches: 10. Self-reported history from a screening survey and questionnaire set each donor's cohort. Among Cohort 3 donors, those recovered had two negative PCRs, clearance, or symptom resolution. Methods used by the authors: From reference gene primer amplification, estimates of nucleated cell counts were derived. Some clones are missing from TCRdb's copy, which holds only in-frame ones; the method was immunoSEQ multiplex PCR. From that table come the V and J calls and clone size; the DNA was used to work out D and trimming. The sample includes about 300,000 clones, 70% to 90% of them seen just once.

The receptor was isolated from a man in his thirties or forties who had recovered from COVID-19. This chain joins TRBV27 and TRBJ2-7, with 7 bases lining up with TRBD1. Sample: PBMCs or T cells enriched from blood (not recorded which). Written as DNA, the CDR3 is TGTGCCAGCAGTTTAGCTGGACAGGTAAATCTCTACGAGCAGTACTTC. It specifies CASSLAGQVNLYEQYF.